This T cell receptor beta chain was profiled in a study of blood T cell repertoires in COVID-19. This CDR3 is 14 amino acids long. Germline CDR1 is SGHRS and CDR2 is YFSETQ. V dropped 0 bases and J dropped 3; count of bases not matched to a gene: 0. In the original workflow: The authors estimated nucleated cell counts from reference gene primer amplification. Generated by immunoSEQ multiplex PCR, the TCRdb table keeps only in-frame clones and is missing some. V and J calls plus clone size are reproduced from that table; the DNA served to infer D and trimming. The table shows some 130,000 clones, with more than 70% occurring only once.

Sequencing was done on a sample of peripheral blood. This TCR derives from a human donor in a cohort sampled during active COVID-19. V and J are TRBV5-1 and TRBJ2-1; TRBD1 matches 7 bases. CDR3 coding DNA: TGCGCCAGCAGCTTGGGGGACAGCTACAATGAGCAGTTCTTC. Its protein product is CASSLGDSYNEQFF.